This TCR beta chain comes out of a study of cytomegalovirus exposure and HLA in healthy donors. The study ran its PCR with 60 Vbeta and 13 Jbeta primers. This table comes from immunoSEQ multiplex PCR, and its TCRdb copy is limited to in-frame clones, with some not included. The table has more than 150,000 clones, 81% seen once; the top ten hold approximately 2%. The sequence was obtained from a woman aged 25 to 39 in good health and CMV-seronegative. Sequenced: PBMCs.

CDR3 residues: CASKEGSEAFF. CDR3 DNA: TGCGCCAGCAAGGAGGGATCTGAAGCTTTCTTT. This chain joins TRBV5-1 and TRBJ1-1, with D unclear. Germline loops: CDR1 SGHRS, CDR2 YFSETQ. V lost 6 bases and J lost 6, with 9 bases in between. CDR3 length: 11 amino acids.